This TCR beta chain was observed in a study of blood T cells in healthy people across ages. Study-wide results and limits: Per million T cells, TCR beta diversity dropped about linearly as age rose.

Through a sample-barcoded 5' primer and a J-beta primer mix, a second PCR was run for roughly 6 to 12 cycles. One entry per CDR3 protein, called by TCRdb with MiXCR from the 5' RACE reads. The data show approximately 1,100,000 distinct CDR3 sequences, roughly 45% seen once. On this clonotype: Its antigen is still unknown.

This CDR3 contains 16 residues. The germline V and J ends were trimmed by 3 bases and 4 bases, with 18 bases remaining between them. The germline V gene encodes CDR1 MNHEY and CDR2 SMNVEV (reference sequence). J is TRBJ1-1 and V is TRBV27; the D gene is possibly TRBD1 (5 bases). The sequenced material came from blood. This receptor was identified in a woman in her sixties or seventies in good health. The CDR3 DNA reads as TGTGCCAGCAGTTTGGAAGGGGCGAATGTGGTCACTGAAGCTTTCTTT. This translates into CASSLEGANVVTEAFF.